This is a list of T cell receptor beta chains from one sample in a study of PD-L1 blockade in urothelial cancer. Sequencing used immunoSEQ multiplex PCR; TCRdb keeps in-frame clones, though not all of them. The sample yields tens of thousands of clones, about 88% seen once. The sample in question was PBMCs, obtained around atezolizumab (anti-PD-L1) treatment. Source of these receptors: a man aged 55 to 69 with urothelial cancer. The CDR3 runs from the conserved cysteine through the conserved F or W. D genes are given only for firm matches. Where a row states a size, it is once, few, many or the class of an expanded clone; other rows omit it.

TRBJ2-7,TRBV6-6,-,-,CASSSTGGSSYEQYF,TGTGCCAGCAGTTCAACCGGCGGTAGCTCCTACGAGCAGTACTTC
TRBJ1-2,TRBV6-1,-,few,CASSEVASPNYGYTF,TGTGCCAGCAGTGAAGTGGCCTCTCCAAACTATGGCTACACCTTC
TRBJ1-5,TRBV7-2,-,once,CASSTEPGSIPGQPQHF,TGTGCCAGCAGCACCGAGCCGGGGTCCATCCCGGGACAGCCCCAGCATTTT
TRBJ1-2,TRBV30,TRBD1,-,CAWNRQGARRGYTF,TGTGCCTGGAATAGACAGGGGGCGCGTCGGGGCTACACCTTC
TRBJ1-2,TRBV5-6,TRBD1,-,CASSLTSGGSYGYTF,TGTGCCAGCAGCTTGACATCAGGGGGGAGCTATGGCTACACCTTC
TRBJ1-2,TRBV10-3,TRBD1,few,CAIRDRGASGYTF,TGTGCCATCAGGGACAGGGGGGCAAGTGGCTACACCTTC
TRBJ2-7,TRBV6-5,-,few,CASSYSTAGSREQYF,TGTGCCAGCAGTTACTCTACGGCCGGGAGCCGCGAGCAGTACTTC
TRBJ2-3,TRBV13,TRBD2,-,CASSLRTSGDTQYF,TGTGCCAGCAGCTTACGTACTAGCGGAGATACGCAGTATTTT
TRBJ2-7,TRBV28,-,-,CASSLSVPGADYEQYF,TGTGCCAGCAGTTTATCTGTCCCTGGGGCAGACTACGAGCAGTACTTC
TRBJ1-1,TRBV11-1,-,once,CASSLDRQLNTEAFF,TGTGCCAGCAGCTTAGACAGACAATTGAACACTGAAGCTTTCTTT
TRBJ2-2,TRBV6-5,-,once,CASIPTGNTGELFF,TGTGCCAGCATCCCAACAGGGAACACCGGGGAGCTGTTTTTT
TRBJ2-3,TRBV5-6,TRBD2,-,CASSQDTGLAITDTQYF,TGTGCCAGCAGCCAGGACACGGGACTAGCGATCACAGATACGCAGTATTTT
TRBJ1-6,TRBV27,TRBD1,-,CASSLRPADRGNSPLHF,TGTGCCAGCAGTTTACGTCCCGCAGACAGGGGTAATTCACCCCTCCACTTT
TRBJ2-5,TRBV2,TRBD1,-,CASTRDRGQETQYF,TGTGCCAGCACTCGGGACAGGGGCCAAGAGACCCAGTACTTC
TRBJ1-2,TRBV6-5,-,few,CASSPGSDYGYTF,TGTGCCAGCAGCCCCGGTAGTGACTATGGCTACACCTTC
TRBJ1-2,TRBV28,-,once,CASSLLGETVDYGYTF,TGTGCCAGCAGTTTGTTGGGAGAGACCGTGGACTATGGCTACACCTTC
TRBJ2-5,TRBV5-1,-,-,CASSVDSGETQYF,TGCGCCAGCAGCGTTGACAGCGGGGAGACCCAGTACTTC
TRBJ2-2,TRBV5-1,TRBD1,once,CASSERQGAAGELFF,TGCGCCAGCAGCGAAAGACAGGGGGCGGCCGGGGAGCTGTTTTTT